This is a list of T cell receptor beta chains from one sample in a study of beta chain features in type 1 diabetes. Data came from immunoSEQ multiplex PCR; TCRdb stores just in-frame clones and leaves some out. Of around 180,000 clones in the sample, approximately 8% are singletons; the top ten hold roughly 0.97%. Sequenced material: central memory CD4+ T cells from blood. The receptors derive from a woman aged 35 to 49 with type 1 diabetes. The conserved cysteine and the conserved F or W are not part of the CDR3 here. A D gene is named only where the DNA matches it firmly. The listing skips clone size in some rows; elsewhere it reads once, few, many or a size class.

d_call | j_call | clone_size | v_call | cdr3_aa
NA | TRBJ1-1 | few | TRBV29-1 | SVDPKNTEAF
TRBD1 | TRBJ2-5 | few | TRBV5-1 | ASSNRGEGETQY
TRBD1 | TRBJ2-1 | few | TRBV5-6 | ASSPLTGEAYNEQF
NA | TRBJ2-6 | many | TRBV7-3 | ASSNQGFGANVLT
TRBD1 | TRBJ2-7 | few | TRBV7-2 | ASSHRDRRSYEQY
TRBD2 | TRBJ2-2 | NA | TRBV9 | ASSVGGGPNTGELF
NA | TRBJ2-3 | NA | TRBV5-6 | ASSLPGPDTQY
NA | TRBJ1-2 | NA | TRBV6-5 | ASNDRNYGYT
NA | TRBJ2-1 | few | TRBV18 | ASVGQRSYNEQF
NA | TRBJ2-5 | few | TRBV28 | ASSPDNQETQY
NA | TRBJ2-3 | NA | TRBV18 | ASSRDLERTDTQY
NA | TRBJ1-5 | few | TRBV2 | ASSDSQKPQH
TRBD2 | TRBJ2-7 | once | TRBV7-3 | ASSPSPGGNYEQY
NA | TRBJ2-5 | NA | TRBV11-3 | ASSFGAGETQY
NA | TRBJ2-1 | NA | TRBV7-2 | ASSLDYAGSGV
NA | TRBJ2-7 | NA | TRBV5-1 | ASSPRTEVSYEQY
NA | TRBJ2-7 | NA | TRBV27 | ASSLSSGSGDLRVRY
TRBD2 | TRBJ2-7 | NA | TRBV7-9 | ASSSPGGEEYEQY
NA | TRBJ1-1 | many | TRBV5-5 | ASSSGTTRGTEAF
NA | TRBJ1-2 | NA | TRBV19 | ASSIDPGYYGYT
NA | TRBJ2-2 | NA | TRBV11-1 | ASRFVAGTGELF
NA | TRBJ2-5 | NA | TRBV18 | ASSPEEGNQETQY
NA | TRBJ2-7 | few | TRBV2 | ASTRAYEQY
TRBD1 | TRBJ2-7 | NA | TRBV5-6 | ASSLPGQGGEQY
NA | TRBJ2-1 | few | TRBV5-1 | ASSPLDPSGYNEQF
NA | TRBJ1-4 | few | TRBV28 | ASSFTGNYAGKLF
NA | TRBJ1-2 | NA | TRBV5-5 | ASSWGEQNYGYT
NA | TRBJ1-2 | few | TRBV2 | ASSGMSSHGYT
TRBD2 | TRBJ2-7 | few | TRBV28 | ASRTGRGEQY
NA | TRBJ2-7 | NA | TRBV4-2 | ASSPSNPGIYEQY
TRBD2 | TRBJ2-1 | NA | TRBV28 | ASNPSGRYNEQF
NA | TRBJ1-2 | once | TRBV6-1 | ASSEWESYGYT
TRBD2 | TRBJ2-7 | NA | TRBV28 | ASSFSGTSAYEQY